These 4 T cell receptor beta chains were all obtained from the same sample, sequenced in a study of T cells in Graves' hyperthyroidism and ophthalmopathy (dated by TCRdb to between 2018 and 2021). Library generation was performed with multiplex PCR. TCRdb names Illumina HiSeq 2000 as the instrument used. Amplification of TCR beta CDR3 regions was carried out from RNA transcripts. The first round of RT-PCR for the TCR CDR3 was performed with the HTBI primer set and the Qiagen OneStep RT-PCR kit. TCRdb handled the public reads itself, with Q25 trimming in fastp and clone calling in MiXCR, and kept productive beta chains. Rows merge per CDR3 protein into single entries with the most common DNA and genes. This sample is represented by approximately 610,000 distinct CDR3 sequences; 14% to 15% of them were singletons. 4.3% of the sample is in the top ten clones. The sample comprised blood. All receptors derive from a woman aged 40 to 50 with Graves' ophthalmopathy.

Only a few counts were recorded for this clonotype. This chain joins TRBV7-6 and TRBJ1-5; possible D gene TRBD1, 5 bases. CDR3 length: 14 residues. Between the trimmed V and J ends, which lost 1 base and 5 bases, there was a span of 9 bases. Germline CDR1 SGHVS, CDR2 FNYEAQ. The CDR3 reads CASSLGRGDQPQHF. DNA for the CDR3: TGTGCCAGCAGCTTAGGTAGAGGGGATCAGCCCCAGCATTTT.

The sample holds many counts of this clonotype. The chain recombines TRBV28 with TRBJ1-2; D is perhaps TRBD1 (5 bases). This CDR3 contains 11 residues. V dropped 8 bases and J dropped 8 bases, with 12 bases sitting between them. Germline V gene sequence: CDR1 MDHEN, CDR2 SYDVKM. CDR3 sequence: CASARAGGYTF. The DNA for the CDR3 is TGTGCCAGCGCCCGGGCAGGGGGCTACACCTTC.

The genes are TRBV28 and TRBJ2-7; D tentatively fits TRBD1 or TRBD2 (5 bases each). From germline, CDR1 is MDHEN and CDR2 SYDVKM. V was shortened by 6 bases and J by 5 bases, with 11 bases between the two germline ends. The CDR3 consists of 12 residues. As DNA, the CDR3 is TGTGCCAGCAGCTGGGGGACGGACGAGCAGTACTTC. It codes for CASSWGTDEQYF.

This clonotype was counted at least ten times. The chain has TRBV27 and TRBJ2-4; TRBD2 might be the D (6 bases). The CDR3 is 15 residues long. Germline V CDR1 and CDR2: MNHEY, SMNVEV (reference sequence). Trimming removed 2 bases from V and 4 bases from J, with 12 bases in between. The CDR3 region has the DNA TGTGCCAGCAGTTTAGGCCGGGACTCGAAAAACATTCAGTACTTC. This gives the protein CASSLGRDSKNIQYF.